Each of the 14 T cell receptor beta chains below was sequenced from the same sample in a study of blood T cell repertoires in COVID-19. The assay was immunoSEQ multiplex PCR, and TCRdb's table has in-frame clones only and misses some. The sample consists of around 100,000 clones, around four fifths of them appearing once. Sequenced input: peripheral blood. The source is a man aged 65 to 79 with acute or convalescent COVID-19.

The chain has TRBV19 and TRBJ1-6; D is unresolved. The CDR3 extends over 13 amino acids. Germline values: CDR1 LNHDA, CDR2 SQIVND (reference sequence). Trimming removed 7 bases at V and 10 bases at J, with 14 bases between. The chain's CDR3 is CASKREGQSPLHF. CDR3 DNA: TGTGCCAGTAAGAGGGAAGGGCAATCACCCCTCCACTTT.

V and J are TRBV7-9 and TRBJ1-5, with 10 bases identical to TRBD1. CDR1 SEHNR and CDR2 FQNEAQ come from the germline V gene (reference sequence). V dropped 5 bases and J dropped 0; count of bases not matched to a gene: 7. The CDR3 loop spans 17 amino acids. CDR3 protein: CASSPWGTGDSNQPQHF. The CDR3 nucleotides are TGTGCCAGCAGCCCCTGGGGGACAGGGGATAGCAATCAGCCCCAGCATTTT. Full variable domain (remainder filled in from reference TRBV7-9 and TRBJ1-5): DTGVSQNPRHKITKRGQNVTFRCDPISEHNRLYWYRQTLGQGPEFLTYFQNEAQLEKSRLLSDRFSAERPKGSFSTLEIQRTEQGDSAMYLCASSPWGTGDSNQPQHFGDGTRLSIL.

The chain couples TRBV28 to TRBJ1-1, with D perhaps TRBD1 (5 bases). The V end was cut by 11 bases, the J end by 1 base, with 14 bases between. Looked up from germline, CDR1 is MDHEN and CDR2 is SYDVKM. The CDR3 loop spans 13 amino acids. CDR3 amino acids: CASSRVGNTEAFF. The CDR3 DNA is TGTGCCTCCAGCAGGGTGGGGAACACTGAAGCTTTCTTT.

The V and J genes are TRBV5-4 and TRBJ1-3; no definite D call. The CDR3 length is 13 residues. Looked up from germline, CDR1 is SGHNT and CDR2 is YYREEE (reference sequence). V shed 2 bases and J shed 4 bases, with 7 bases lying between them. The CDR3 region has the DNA TGTGCCAGCAGCTTCCAGAAGGGAAACACCATATATTTT. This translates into CASSFQKGNTIYF.

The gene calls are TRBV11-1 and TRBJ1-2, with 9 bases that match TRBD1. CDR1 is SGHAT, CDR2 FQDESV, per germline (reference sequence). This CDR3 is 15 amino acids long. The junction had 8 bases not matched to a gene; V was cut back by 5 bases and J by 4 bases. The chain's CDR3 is CASSGTGGASYGYTF. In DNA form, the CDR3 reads TGTGCCAGCAGCGGAACAGGGGGCGCGAGCTATGGCTACACCTTC.

The CDR3 here is CATSAGLVTSDEQFF. CDR3 bases: TGTGCCACCAGTGCGGGACTAGTTACGTCGGATGAGCAGTTCTTC. The chain couples TRBV24-1 to TRBJ2-1; 8 positions match TRBD2. The junction had 10 bases not matched to a gene; V was cut back by 5 bases and J by 8 bases. CDR1 is KGHDR, CDR2 SFDVKD, per germline. The CDR3 runs 15 residues.

CDR3 sequence reads: CAISEGLAGGQGEQFF. The CDR3 DNA reads TGTGCCATCAGTGAGGGACTAGCGGGAGGGCAGGGTGAGCAGTTCTTC. The V call is TRBV10-3, the J call TRBJ2-1; 15 positions match TRBD2. The CDR3 runs 16 residues. Germline V gene data show CDR1 as ENHRY and CDR2 as SYGVKD. Trimming removed 2 bases from V and 9 bases from J; junction bases left unmatched: 5.

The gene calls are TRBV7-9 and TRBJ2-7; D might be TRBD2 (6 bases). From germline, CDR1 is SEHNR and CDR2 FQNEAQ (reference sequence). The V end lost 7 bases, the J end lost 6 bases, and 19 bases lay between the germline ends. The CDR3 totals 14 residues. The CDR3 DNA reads TGTGCCAGCAACCTCTCGGGAGCTGGGGGCGAGCAGTACTTC. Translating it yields CASNLSGAGGEQYF.

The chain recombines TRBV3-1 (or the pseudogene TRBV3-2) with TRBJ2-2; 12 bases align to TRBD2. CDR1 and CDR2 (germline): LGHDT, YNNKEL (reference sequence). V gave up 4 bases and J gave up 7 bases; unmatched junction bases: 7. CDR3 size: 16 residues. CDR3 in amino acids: CASSPSSGGVDGELFF. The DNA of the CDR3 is TGTGCCAGCAGCCCTTCTAGCGGGGGGGTCGACGGGGAGCTGTTTTTT.

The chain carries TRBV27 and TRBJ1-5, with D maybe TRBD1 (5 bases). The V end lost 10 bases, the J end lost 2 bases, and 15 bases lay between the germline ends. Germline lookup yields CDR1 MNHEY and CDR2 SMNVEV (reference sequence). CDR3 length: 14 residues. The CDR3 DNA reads TGTGCCACCTGGGGGGAGGGTGGCAATCAGCCCCAGCATTTT. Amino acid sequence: CATWGEGGNQPQHF.

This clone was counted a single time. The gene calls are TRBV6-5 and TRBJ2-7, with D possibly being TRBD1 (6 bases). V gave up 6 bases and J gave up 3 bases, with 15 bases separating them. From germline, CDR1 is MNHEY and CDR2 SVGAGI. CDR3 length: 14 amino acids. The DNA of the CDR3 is TGTGCCAGCAGGGCAGGGGCCCTCCTCTACGAGCAGTACTTC. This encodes CASRAGALLYEQYF.

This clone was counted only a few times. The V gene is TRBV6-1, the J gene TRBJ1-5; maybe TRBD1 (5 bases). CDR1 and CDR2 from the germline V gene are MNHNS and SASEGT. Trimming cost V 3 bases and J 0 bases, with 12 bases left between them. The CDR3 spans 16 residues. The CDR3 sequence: CASSDLTEDSNQPQHF. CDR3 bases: TGTGCCAGCAGTGACCTGACAGAAGATAGCAATCAGCCCCAGCATTTT.

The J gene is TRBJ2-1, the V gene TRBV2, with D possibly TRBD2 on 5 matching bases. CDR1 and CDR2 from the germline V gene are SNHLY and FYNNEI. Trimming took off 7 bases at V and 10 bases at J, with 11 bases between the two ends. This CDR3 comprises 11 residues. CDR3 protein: CASIQEDEQFF. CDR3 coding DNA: TGTGCCAGCATCCAGGAGGACGAGCAGTTCTTC. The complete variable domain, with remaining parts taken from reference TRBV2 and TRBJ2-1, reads EPEVTQTPSHQVTQMGQEVILRCVPISNHLYFYWYRQILGQKVEFLVSFYNNEISEKSEIFDDQFSVERPDGSNFTLKIRSTKLEDSAMYFCASIQEDEQFFGPGTRLTVL.

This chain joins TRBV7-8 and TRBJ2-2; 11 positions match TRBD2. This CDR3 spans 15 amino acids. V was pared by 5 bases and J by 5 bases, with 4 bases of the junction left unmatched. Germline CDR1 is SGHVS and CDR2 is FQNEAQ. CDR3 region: CASSEGLAETGELFF. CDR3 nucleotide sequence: TGTGCCAGCAGCGAGGGACTAGCGGAGACCGGGGAGCTGTTTTTT.